This is a list of T cell receptor beta chains from one sample in a study of CD4 T cells in relation to SARS-CoV-2 and coronaviruses. These receptors' targets are unknown. Repertoires were generated with immunoSEQ multiplex PCR, while TCRdb's copy carries only in-frame clones and drops some. Found here are roughly 25,000 clones, over 60% of them singletons; the top ten hold over 9.5%. The specimen sequenced was CD4+ T cells from PBMCs, cultured in vitro. Source of these receptors: a human donor in good health. Both conserved end residues are part of each CDR3. The D gene is left open where the match is weak. For some rows the clone size is stated as once, few or many, or as a class when expanded; others skip it.

abundance: -; d_gene: TRBD2; v_gene: TRBV19; j_gene: TRBJ2-2; CDR3nt: TGTGCCACCGGACTAGCGGGGTACCGGAACACCGGGGAGCTGTTTTTT; CDR3aa: CATGLAGYRNTGELFF
abundance: -; d_gene: -; v_gene: TRBV3-1/TRBV3-2; j_gene: TRBJ2-1; CDR3nt: TGTGCCAGCAGCCAAGTTAACGGGGGCCAGCAGTTCTTC; CDR3aa: CASSQVNGGQQFF
abundance: few; d_gene: -; v_gene: TRBV5-4; j_gene: TRBJ1-1; CDR3nt: TGTGCCAGCAGCTTCCTCATGGGGAGGAACACTGAAGCTTTCTTT; CDR3aa: CASSFLMGRNTEAFF
abundance: -; d_gene: -; v_gene: TRBV5-1; j_gene: TRBJ1-4; CDR3nt: TGCGCCAGCAGCTTCGGGGCAACTAATGAAAAACTGTTTTTT; CDR3aa: CASSFGATNEKLFF
abundance: -; d_gene: -; v_gene: TRBV29-1; j_gene: TRBJ2-1; CDR3nt: TGCAGCGTTGAAGGGGCCGGGACTTTTTACTCCTACAATGAGCAGTTCTTC; CDR3aa: CSVEGAGTFYSYNEQFF
abundance: few; d_gene: -; v_gene: TRBV18; j_gene: TRBJ1-5; CDR3nt: TGTGCCAGCTCACCAAGCGGGGGCCATCAGCCCCAGCATTTT; CDR3aa: CASSPSGGHQPQHF
abundance: -; d_gene: TRBD2; v_gene: TRBV9; j_gene: TRBJ2-1; CDR3nt: TGTGCCAGCAGCATGGGACTAGCGGATATCAATGAGCAGTTCTTC; CDR3aa: CASSMGLADINEQFF
abundance: once; d_gene: -; v_gene: TRBV18; j_gene: TRBJ2-3; CDR3nt: TGTGCCAGCTCACCAACAGGGATGGATACGCAGTATTTT; CDR3aa: CASSPTGMDTQYF
abundance: few; d_gene: -; v_gene: TRBV11-2; j_gene: TRBJ1-2; CDR3nt: TGTGCCAGCAGTTCGCGCAGGGAGAACTATGGCTACACCTTC; CDR3aa: CASSSRRENYGYTF
abundance: once; d_gene: TRBD1; v_gene: TRBV6-4; j_gene: TRBJ1-5; CDR3nt: TGTGCCAGCAGCGAAACTCAGGGGGCAGGCCAGCCCCAGCATTTT; CDR3aa: CASSETQGAGQPQHF
abundance: -; d_gene: -; v_gene: TRBV19; j_gene: TRBJ1-2; CDR3nt: TGTGCCAGTAGTGAAATTGACAGAGTCTATGGCTACACCTTC; CDR3aa: CASSEIDRVYGYTF
abundance: -; d_gene: TRBD1; v_gene: TRBV5-1; j_gene: TRBJ1-2; CDR3nt: TGCGCCAGCAGCTTAGACAGGGGCGCTGGCTACACCTTC; CDR3aa: CASSLDRGAGYTF
abundance: -; d_gene: -; v_gene: TRBV5-1; j_gene: TRBJ2-7; CDR3nt: TGCGCCAGCAGCCCCGGCCCCCGGGCCAGCTCCTACGAGCAGTACTTC; CDR3aa: CASSPGPRASSYEQYF
abundance: -; d_gene: TRBD2; v_gene: TRBV6-2/TRBV6-3; j_gene: TRBJ2-3; CDR3nt: TGTGCCAGCATCCCAGGTAGCGGGGGGGCAGATACGCAGTATTTT; CDR3aa: CASIPGSGGADTQYF
abundance: -; d_gene: -; v_gene: TRBV2; j_gene: TRBJ2-3; CDR3nt: TGTGCCAGCAGTGCTGGGACCTTACCTCGCACAGATACGCAGTATTTT; CDR3aa: CASSAGTLPRTDTQYF
abundance: -; d_gene: TRBD1; v_gene: TRBV18; j_gene: TRBJ1-5; CDR3nt: TGTGCCAGCTCACAAAGGGACAGTAGCAATCAGCCCCAGCATTTT; CDR3aa: CASSQRDSSNQPQHF
abundance: -; d_gene: -; v_gene: TRBV7-2; j_gene: TRBJ2-1; CDR3nt: TGTGCCAGCAGCTTAAGCTGGGGGGTAAACAATGAGCAGTTCTTC; CDR3aa: CASSLSWGVNNEQFF
abundance: -; d_gene: TRBD1; v_gene: TRBV19; j_gene: TRBJ2-7; CDR3nt: TGTGCCAGTAGTAGGGACAGGGCCTACGAGCAGTACTTC; CDR3aa: CASSRDRAYEQYF
abundance: -; d_gene: -; v_gene: TRBV5-1; j_gene: TRBJ2-2; CDR3nt: TGCGCCAGCAGCTTGGAGAGCACACGGAACACCGGGGAGCTGTTTTTT; CDR3aa: CASSLESTRNTGELFF
abundance: -; d_gene: -; v_gene: TRBV2; j_gene: TRBJ2-5; CDR3nt: TGTGCCAGCCTCCGAAGGGAAGCGTACCAAGAGACCCAGTACTTC; CDR3aa: CASLRREAYQETQYF
abundance: -; d_gene: TRBD2; v_gene: TRBV5-4; j_gene: TRBJ2-1; CDR3nt: TGTGCCAGCAGCTCCGGGGGGAGCGGGGGGAATAATGAGCAGTTCTTC; CDR3aa: CASSSGGSGGNNEQFF
abundance: -; d_gene: -; v_gene: TRBV14; j_gene: TRBJ1-5; CDR3nt: TGTGCCAGCAGCCAACGGAAGGGGGGACAGCCCCAGCATTTT; CDR3aa: CASSQRKGGQPQHF
abundance: few; d_gene: -; v_gene: TRBV11-2; j_gene: TRBJ2-2; CDR3nt: TGTGCCAGCAGCCTAACACTGCGGCGGAACACCGGGGAGCTGTTTTTT; CDR3aa: CASSLTLRRNTGELFF
abundance: -; d_gene: -; v_gene: TRBV10-3; j_gene: TRBJ2-7; CDR3nt: TGTGCCATCAGTGAGTTGGGGCTCTCCTACGAGCAGTACTTC; CDR3aa: CAISELGLSYEQYF
abundance: -; d_gene: TRBD2; v_gene: TRBV19; j_gene: TRBJ2-1; CDR3nt: TGTGCCAGTAGTCCCGACGGGACTAGCGGGTCGGTAAGGCAGTTCTTC; CDR3aa: CASSPDGTSGSVRQFF
abundance: few; d_gene: -; v_gene: TRBV19; j_gene: TRBJ1-3; CDR3nt: TGTGCCAGTAGTATGGGGCTTGGGGGGCCTGGAAACACCATATATTTT; CDR3aa: CASSMGLGGPGNTIYF
abundance: once; d_gene: -; v_gene: TRBV6-2/TRBV6-3; j_gene: TRBJ2-4; CDR3nt: TGTGCCAGCAGTTGGGACTCAAAAGTTCCCCGGGACATTCAGTACTTC; CDR3aa: CASSWDSKVPRDIQYF
abundance: -; d_gene: TRBD1; v_gene: TRBV19; j_gene: TRBJ2-1; CDR3nt: TGTGCCAGTAGTAACCGGGACAGGGTCTACAATGAGCAGTTCTTC; CDR3aa: CASSNRDRVYNEQFF
abundance: -; d_gene: -; v_gene: TRBV3-1/TRBV3-2; j_gene: TRBJ1-4; CDR3nt: TGTGCCAGCAGCCACAGAGCAACTAATGAAAAACTGTTTTTT; CDR3aa: CASSHRATNEKLFF
abundance: -; d_gene: -; v_gene: TRBV2; j_gene: TRBJ1-2; CDR3nt: TGTGCCAGCAGTTTGGACATAAACTATGGCTACACCTTC; CDR3aa: CASSLDINYGYTF
abundance: -; d_gene: -; v_gene: TRBV7-2; j_gene: TRBJ2-2; CDR3nt: TGTGCCAGCAGCTTAGACAGGGTTGGTGTCGGGGAGCTGTTTTTT; CDR3aa: CASSLDRVGVGELFF
abundance: -; d_gene: -; v_gene: TRBV28; j_gene: TRBJ1-6; CDR3nt: TGTGCCTCCATTTCTCTAAGGCCGATCTCACCCCTCCACTTT; CDR3aa: CASISLRPISPLHF
abundance: -; d_gene: TRBD1; v_gene: TRBV5-1; j_gene: TRBJ2-5; CDR3nt: TGCGCCAGCAGCTACGGACAGGGGCAAGAGGCCCAGTACTTC; CDR3aa: CASSYGQGQEAQYF
abundance: -; d_gene: -; v_gene: TRBV7-9; j_gene: TRBJ1-6; CDR3nt: TGTGCCAGCGGGCTAGACGAATCACCCCTCCACTTT; CDR3aa: CASGLDESPLHF
abundance: -; d_gene: -; v_gene: TRBV9; j_gene: TRBJ2-1; CDR3nt: TGTGCCAGCAGCTTACAACCTGGGGGGGCCAGCTCCTACAATGAGCAGTTCTTC; CDR3aa: CASSLQPGGASSYNEQFF
abundance: -; d_gene: -; v_gene: TRBV4-3; j_gene: TRBJ2-1; CDR3nt: TGCGCCAGCAGCCCCCCCCTACTACCCTACAATGAGCAGTTCTTC; CDR3aa: CASSPPLLPYNEQFF
abundance: -; d_gene: -; v_gene: TRBV7-9; j_gene: TRBJ1-2; CDR3nt: TGTGCCAGCAGCTTATGGGCCAGGGTGGAAGGTGGCTACACCTTC; CDR3aa: CASSLWARVEGGYTF
abundance: -; d_gene: TRBD2; v_gene: TRBV27; j_gene: TRBJ2-7; CDR3nt: TGTGCCAGCAGTTCGGCCGGGACTAGCGGGAGGACTATCTCCTACGAGCAGTACTTC; CDR3aa: CASSSAGTSGRTISYEQYF
abundance: -; d_gene: -; v_gene: TRBV11-2; j_gene: TRBJ2-1; CDR3nt: TGTGCCAGCAGCCCCTTCAGGTCTAAACCAAACAATGAGCAGTTCTTC; CDR3aa: CASSPFRSKPNNEQFF
abundance: -; d_gene: TRBD1; v_gene: TRBV10-3; j_gene: TRBJ2-5; CDR3nt: TGTGCCATCAGTGCACGGACAGGGCAAGAGACCCAGTACTTC; CDR3aa: CAISARTGQETQYF
abundance: -; d_gene: -; v_gene: TRBV9; j_gene: TRBJ1-5; CDR3nt: TGTGCCAGCAGCGTCCAACAGGATCAGCCCCAGCATTTT; CDR3aa: CASSVQQDQPQHF
abundance: once; d_gene: TRBD2; v_gene: TRBV10-3; j_gene: TRBJ2-2; CDR3nt: TGTGCCATCAATGTAGCGGGCGCAACGAACACCGGGGAGCTGTTTTTT; CDR3aa: CAINVAGATNTGELFF
abundance: -; d_gene: -; v_gene: TRBV24-1; j_gene: TRBJ2-3; CDR3nt: TGTGCCACCACCCCCTCGGGGGGCCCACTTTCCCTTCGCACAGATACGCAGTATTTT; CDR3aa: CATTPSGGPLSLRTDTQYF
abundance: -; d_gene: -; v_gene: TRBV29-1; j_gene: TRBJ2-5; CDR3nt: TGCAGCGCCTACCCCGGGCAAGAGACCCAGTACTTC; CDR3aa: CSAYPGQETQYF
abundance: -; d_gene: -; v_gene: TRBV11-2; j_gene: TRBJ2-5; CDR3nt: TGTGCCAGCAGCTTAGGGGGGGTGAGGAGGGAGACCCAGTACTTC; CDR3aa: CASSLGGVRRETQYF
abundance: -; d_gene: TRBD2; v_gene: TRBV6-5; j_gene: TRBJ2-1; CDR3nt: TGTGCCAGCAGAGCGAGCGGGGGCTCCTACAATGAGCAGTTCTTC; CDR3aa: CASRASGGSYNEQFF
abundance: few; d_gene: -; v_gene: TRBV6-6; j_gene: TRBJ2-6; CDR3nt: TGTGCCAGCAGTCGTGGCGAATCTGGGGCCAACGTCCTGACTTTC; CDR3aa: CASSRGESGANVLTF
abundance: -; d_gene: -; v_gene: TRBV7-2; j_gene: TRBJ1-6; CDR3nt: TGTGCCAGCAGCTTAATCATTTCACCCCTCCACTTT; CDR3aa: CASSLIISPLHF
abundance: -; d_gene: -; v_gene: TRBV7-2; j_gene: TRBJ2-5; CDR3nt: TGTGCCAGCAGCCGCCGGACCCAAGAGACCCAGTACTTC; CDR3aa: CASSRRTQETQYF
abundance: once; d_gene: -; v_gene: TRBV19; j_gene: TRBJ1-1; CDR3nt: TGTGCCAGTAGTATCCGACGGGAGAACACTGAAGCTTTCTTT; CDR3aa: CASSIRRENTEAFF
abundance: -; d_gene: TRBD1; v_gene: TRBV13; j_gene: TRBJ2-5; CDR3nt: TGTGCCAGCAGCTTCCGGGACAGGGCGGCCTTCCAAGAGACCCAGTACTTC; CDR3aa: CASSFRDRAAFQETQYF
abundance: -; d_gene: -; v_gene: TRBV5-8; j_gene: TRBJ2-2; CDR3nt: TGTGCCAGCAGCTATGGCCGGCTCAGGTCGAACACCGGGGAGCTGTTTTTT; CDR3aa: CASSYGRLRSNTGELFF
abundance: few; d_gene: -; v_gene: TRBV2; j_gene: TRBJ1-1; CDR3nt: TGTGCCAGCAGAAACAGGGTCCGGAACACTGAAGCTTTCTTT; CDR3aa: CASRNRVRNTEAFF
abundance: -; d_gene: TRBD2; v_gene: TRBV18; j_gene: TRBJ2-5; CDR3nt: TGTGCCAGCTCGACTGGGACTAGCGGGAGTGAGACCCAGTACTTC; CDR3aa: CASSTGTSGSETQYF
abundance: -; d_gene: TRBD2; v_gene: TRBV7-2; j_gene: TRBJ2-1; CDR3nt: TGTGCCAGCAGCCCCAGCGGGGGGGTTGCCTATGAGCAGTTCTTC; CDR3aa: CASSPSGGVAYEQFF
abundance: -; d_gene: -; v_gene: TRBV3-1/TRBV3-2; j_gene: TRBJ2-1; CDR3nt: TGTGCCAGCAGCCAAGCTCGGGCCTACAATGAGCAGTTCTTC; CDR3aa: CASSQARAYNEQFF
abundance: -; d_gene: -; v_gene: TRBV5-1; j_gene: TRBJ2-5; CDR3nt: TGCGCCAGCAGCAGGGGGACTCCTACGAAAGAGACCCAGTACTTC; CDR3aa: CASSRGTPTKETQYF
abundance: -; d_gene: -; v_gene: TRBV5-5; j_gene: TRBJ2-3; CDR3nt: TGTGCCAGCAGCTTGGAAAGGAGGACAGATACGCAGTATTTT; CDR3aa: CASSLERRTDTQYF
abundance: -; d_gene: -; v_gene: TRBV11-2; j_gene: TRBJ2-7; CDR3nt: TGTGCCAGCAGCGTTACTCCGGGACGGAGCTCCTACGAGCAGTACTTC; CDR3aa: CASSVTPGRSSYEQYF
abundance: once; d_gene: -; v_gene: TRBV7-3; j_gene: TRBJ1-2; CDR3nt: TGTGCCAGCAGTCCCGACGGGGGCGGGTATGGCTACACCTTC; CDR3aa: CASSPDGGGYGYTF